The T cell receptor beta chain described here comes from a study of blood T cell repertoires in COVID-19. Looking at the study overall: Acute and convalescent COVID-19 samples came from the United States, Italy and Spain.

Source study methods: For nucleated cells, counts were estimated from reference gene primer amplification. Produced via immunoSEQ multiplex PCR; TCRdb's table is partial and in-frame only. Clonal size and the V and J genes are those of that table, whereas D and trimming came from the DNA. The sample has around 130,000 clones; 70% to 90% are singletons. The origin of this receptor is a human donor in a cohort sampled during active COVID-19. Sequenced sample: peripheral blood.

CDR3: CASSLAQRVAETFF. The CDR3, as DNA: TGTGCCAGCAGCTTAGCTCAGAGGGTTGCGGAGACTTTCTTT. The chain has TRBV7-9 and TRBJ1-1; D call uncertain. V shed 0 bases and J shed 12 bases, with 17 bases lying between them. CDR3 length: 14 amino acids. Germline V CDR1 and CDR2: SEHNR, FQNEAQ (reference sequence). Combining the CDR3 with reference TRBV7-9 and TRBJ1-1 gives the whole variable domain DTGVSQNPRHKITKRGQNVTFRCDPISEHNRLYWYRQTLGQGPEFLTYFQNEAQLEKSRLLSDRFSAERPKGSFSTLEIQRTEQGDSAMYLCASSLAQRVAETFFGQGTRLTVV.